This TCR beta chain was found in a study of blood T cell repertoires in COVID-19. Germline V CDR1 and CDR2: SGHRS, YFSETQ. Germline trimming cut 0 bases from V and 5 bases from J; bases unmatched to any gene: 4. This CDR3 has 15 residues. Generated by immunoSEQ multiplex PCR, the TCRdb table keeps only in-frame clones and is missing some. The repertoire consists of 250,000 to 300,000 clones, with roughly 80% occurring once and the leading ten covering around 4.1%. V is TRBV5-1 and J is TRBJ2-5; 10 bases are a match to TRBD1. The TCR sequence derives from a man aged 25-45 years with acute COVID-19. The material sequenced was PBMCs or T cells enriched from blood (not recorded which). The CDR3 DNA reads as TGCGCCAGCAGCTTGGGACAGGGGGCGTTGGAGACCCAGTACTTC. Translation: CASSLGQGALETQYF.